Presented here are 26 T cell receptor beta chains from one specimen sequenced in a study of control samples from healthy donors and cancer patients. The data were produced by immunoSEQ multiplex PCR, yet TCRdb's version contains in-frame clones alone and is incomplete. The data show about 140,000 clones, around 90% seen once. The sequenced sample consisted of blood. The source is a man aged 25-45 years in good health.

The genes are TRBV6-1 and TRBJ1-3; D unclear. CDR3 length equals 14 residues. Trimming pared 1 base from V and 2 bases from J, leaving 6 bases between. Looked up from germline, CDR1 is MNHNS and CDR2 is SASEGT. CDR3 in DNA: TGTGCCAGCAGTGAAGACAGAGCTGGAAACACCATATATTTT. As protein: CASSEDRAGNTIYF.

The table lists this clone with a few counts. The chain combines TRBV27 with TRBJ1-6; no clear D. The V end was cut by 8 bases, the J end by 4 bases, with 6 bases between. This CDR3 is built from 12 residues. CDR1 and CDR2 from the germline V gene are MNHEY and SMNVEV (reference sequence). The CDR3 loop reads CASGQYNSPLHF. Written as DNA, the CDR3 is TGTGCCAGCGGCCAATATAATTCACCCCTCCACTTT.

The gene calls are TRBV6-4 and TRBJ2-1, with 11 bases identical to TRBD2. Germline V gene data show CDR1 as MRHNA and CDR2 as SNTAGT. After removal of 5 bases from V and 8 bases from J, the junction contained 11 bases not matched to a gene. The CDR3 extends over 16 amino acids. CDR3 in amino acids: CASSTTLAGGRDEQFF. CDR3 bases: TGTGCCAGCAGTACAACTCTAGCGGGAGGACGGGATGAGCAGTTCTTC.

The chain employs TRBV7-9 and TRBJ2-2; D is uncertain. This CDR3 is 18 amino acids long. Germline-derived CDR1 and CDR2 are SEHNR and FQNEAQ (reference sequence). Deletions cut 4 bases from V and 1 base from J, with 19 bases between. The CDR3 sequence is CASSSRQTGSENTGELFF. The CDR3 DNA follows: TGTGCCAGCAGCTCCAGACAAACGGGCAGCGAGAACACCGGGGAGCTGTTTTTT.

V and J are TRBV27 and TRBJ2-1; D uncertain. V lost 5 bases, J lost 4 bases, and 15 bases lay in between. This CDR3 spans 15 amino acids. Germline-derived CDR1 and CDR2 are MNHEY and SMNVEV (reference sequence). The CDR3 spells CASSLYPDTYNEQFF. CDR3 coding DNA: TGTGCCAGCAGTCTCTACCCCGATACGTACAATGAGCAGTTCTTC.

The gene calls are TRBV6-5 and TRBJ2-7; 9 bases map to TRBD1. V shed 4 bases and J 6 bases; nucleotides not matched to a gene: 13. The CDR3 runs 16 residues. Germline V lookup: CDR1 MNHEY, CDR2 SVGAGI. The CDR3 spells CASSFPPGQGKGEQYF. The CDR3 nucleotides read TGTGCCAGCAGTTTCCCCCCGGGACAGGGTAAAGGCGAGCAGTACTTC.

CDR3 sequence: CASGLTGVTEAFF. The DNA for the CDR3 is TGTGCTAGTGGTCTGACAGGGGTGACTGAAGCTTTCTTT. The chain is built from TRBV12-5 and TRBJ1-1; TRBD1 matches 8 bases. The CDR3 sequence is 13 residues long. The trim removed 5 bases at V and 5 bases at J, leaving 4 bases unmatched. Germline V gene lookup returns CDR1 LGHNT and CDR2 FRNRAP.

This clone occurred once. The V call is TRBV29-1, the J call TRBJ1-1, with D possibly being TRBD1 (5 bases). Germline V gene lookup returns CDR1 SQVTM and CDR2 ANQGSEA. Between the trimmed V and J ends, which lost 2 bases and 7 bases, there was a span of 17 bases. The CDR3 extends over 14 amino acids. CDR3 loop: CSVEFAVRGIEAFF. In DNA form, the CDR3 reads TGCAGCGTTGAATTCGCGGTACGGGGGATTGAAGCTTTCTTT.

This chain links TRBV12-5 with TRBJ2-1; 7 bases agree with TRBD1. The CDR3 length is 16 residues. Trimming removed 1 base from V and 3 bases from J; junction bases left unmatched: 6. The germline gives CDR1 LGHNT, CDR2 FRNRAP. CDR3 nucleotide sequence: TGTGCTAGTGGTTTGGGCCGGGACAGAATCTACAATGAGCAGTTCTTC. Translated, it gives CASGLGRDRIYNEQFF.

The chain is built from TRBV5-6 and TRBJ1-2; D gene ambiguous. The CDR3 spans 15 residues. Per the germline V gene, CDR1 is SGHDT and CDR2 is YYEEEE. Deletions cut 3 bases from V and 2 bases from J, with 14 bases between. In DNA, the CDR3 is TGTGCCAGCAGCTCCCTAATAGGCAGAAACTATGGCTACACCTTC. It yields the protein CASSSLIGRNYGYTF.

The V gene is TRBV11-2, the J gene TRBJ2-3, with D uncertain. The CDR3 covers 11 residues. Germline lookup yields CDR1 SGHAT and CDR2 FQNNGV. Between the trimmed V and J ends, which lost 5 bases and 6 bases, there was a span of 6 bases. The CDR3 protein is CASSQVDTQYF. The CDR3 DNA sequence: TGTGCCAGCAGCCAGGTGGATACGCAGTATTTT.

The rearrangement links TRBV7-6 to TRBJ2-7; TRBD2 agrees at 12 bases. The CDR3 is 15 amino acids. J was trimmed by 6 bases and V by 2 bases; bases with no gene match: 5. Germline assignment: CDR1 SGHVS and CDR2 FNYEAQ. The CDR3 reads CASSLLAGGPSEQYF. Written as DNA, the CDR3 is TGTGCCAGCAGCTTACTAGCGGGAGGGCCAAGCGAGCAGTACTTC.

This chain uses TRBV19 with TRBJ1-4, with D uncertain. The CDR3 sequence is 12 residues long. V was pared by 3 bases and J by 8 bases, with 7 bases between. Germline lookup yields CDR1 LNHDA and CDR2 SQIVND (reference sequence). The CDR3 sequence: CASSIYKEKLFF. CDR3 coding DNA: TGTGCCAGTAGTATTTACAAGGAAAAACTGTTTTTT.

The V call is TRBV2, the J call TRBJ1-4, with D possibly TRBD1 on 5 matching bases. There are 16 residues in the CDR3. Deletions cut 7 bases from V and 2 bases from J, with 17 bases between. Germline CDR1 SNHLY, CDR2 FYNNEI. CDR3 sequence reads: CASTPRGRGTNEKLFF. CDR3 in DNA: TGTGCCAGCACCCCCCGAGGGCGGGGGACTAATGAAAAACTGTTTTTT.

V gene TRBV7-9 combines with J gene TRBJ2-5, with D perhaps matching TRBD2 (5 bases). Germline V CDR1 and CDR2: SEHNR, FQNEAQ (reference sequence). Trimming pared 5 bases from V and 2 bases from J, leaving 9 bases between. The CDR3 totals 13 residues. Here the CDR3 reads CASSPAVQETQYF. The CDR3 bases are TGTGCCAGCAGCCCAGCGGTACAAGAGACCCAGTACTTC.

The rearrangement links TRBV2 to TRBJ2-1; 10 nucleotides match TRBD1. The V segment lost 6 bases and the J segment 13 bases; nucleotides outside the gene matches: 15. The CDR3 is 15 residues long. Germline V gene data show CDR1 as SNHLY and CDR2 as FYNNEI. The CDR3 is CASSGGTGAHPRQFF. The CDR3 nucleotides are TGTGCCAGCAGCGGAGGGACAGGGGCGCATCCCCGCCAGTTCTTC.

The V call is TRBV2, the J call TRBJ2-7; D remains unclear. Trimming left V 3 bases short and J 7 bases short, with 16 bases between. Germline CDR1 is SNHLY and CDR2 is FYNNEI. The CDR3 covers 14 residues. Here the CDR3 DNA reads TGTGCCAGCAGTGAGTCCCCGGTCAGAGAGGAGCAGTACTTC. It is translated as CASSESPVREEQYF.

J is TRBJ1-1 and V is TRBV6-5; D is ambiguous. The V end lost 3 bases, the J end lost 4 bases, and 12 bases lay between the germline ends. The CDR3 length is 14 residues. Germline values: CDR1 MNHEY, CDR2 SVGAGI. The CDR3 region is CASSYVAEVTEAFF. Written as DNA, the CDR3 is TGTGCCAGCAGTTATGTTGCGGAGGTCACTGAAGCTTTCTTT.

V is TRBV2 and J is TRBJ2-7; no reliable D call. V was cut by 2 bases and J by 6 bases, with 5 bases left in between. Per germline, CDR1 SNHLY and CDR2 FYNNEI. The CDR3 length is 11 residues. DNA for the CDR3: TGTGCCAGCAGTGAATGGGGCGAGCAGTACTTC. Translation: CASSEWGEQYF.

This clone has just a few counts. CDR3 nucleotides: TGTGCCAGCAATCCTGCCGCAGGGGCAAGCTATGGCTACACCTTC. This gives the protein CASNPAAGASYGYTF. V is TRBV6-4 and J is TRBJ1-2, with D possibly being TRBD1 (6 bases). Trimming took 7 bases from V and 4 from J, leaving 19 bases between them. The germline CDR1 and CDR2 sequences are MRHNA and SNTAGT. This CDR3 is built from 15 residues.

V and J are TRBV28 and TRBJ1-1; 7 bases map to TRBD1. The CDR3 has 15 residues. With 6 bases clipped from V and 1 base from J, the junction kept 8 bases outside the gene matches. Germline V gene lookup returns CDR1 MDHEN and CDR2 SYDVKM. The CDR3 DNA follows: TGTGCCAGCAGCCCGACAGGGATTTGGAACACTGAAGCTTTCTTT. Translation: CASSPTGIWNTEAFF.

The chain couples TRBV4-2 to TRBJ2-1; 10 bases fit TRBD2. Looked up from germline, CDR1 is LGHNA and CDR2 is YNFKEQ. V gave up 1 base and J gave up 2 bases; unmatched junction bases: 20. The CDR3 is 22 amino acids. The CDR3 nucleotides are TGTGCCAGCAGCCAAGTAAGGACTCATAAGGATGGAGGACTAGCGGCCTACAATGAGCAGTTCTTC. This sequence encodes CASSQVRTHKDGGLAAYNEQFF.

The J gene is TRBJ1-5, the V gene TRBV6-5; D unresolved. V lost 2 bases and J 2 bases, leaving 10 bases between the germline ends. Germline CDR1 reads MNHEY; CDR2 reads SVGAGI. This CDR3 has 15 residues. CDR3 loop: CASSYGRRGNQPQHF. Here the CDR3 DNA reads TGTGCCAGCAGTTACGGGAGGAGAGGCAATCAGCCCCAGCATTTT.

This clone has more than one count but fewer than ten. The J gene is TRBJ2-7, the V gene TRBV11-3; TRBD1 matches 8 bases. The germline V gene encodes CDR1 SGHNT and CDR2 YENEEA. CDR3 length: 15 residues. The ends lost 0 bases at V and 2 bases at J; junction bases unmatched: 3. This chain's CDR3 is CASSLEAGGPYEQYF. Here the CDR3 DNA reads TGTGCCAGCAGCTTAGAAGCAGGGGGCCCCTACGAGCAGTACTTC.

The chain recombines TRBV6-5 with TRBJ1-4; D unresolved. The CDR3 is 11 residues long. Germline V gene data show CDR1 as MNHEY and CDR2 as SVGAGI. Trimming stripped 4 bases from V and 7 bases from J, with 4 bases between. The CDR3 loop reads CASSLGEKLFF. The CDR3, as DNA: TGTGCCAGCAGTTTGGGTGAAAAACTGTTTTTT.

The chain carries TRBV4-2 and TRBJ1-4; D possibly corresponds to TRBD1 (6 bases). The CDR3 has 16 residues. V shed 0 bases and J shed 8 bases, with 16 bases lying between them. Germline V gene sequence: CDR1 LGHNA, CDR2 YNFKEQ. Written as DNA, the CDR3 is TGTGCCAGCAGCCAAGAGAATGGAGGGGGTGGAGAAAAACTGTTTTTT. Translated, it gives CASSQENGGGGEKLFF.